One sample yielded the 5 T cell receptor beta chains listed below, sequenced in a study of blood T cell repertoires in COVID-19. The repertoire was sequenced with immunoSEQ multiplex PCR; TCRdb's copy has only in-frame clones and lacks some. The table records about 670,000 clones, about nine tenths of them present only once. Sequenced sample: peripheral blood. These receptor sequences come from a woman between 18 and 30 years old with acute or convalescent COVID-19.

V and J are TRBV27 and TRBJ2-2; weak D call: TRBD1 (5 bases). V was shortened by 5 bases and J by 6 bases, with 16 bases between the two germline ends. This CDR3 is built from 15 residues. Germline CDR1 reads MNHEY; CDR2 reads SMNVEV (reference sequence). CDR3 sequence reads: CASSRQRPRSGELFF. In DNA form, the CDR3 reads TGTGCCAGCAGTCGACAGAGGCCGAGATCCGGGGAGCTGTTTTTT.

J is TRBJ2-3 and V is TRBV19, with D hard to call. Germline-derived CDR1 and CDR2 are LNHDA and SQIVND (reference sequence). This CDR3 spans 15 amino acids. V was pared by 6 bases and J by 0 bases, with 13 bases between. For the CDR3, the DNA is TGTGCCAGTAGGGATAGCCCCCTTAGCACAGATACGCAGTATTTT. Translated, it gives CASRDSPLSTDTQYF.

This clone is a singleton in its sample. V and J are TRBV30 and TRBJ2-7, with a possible D match to TRBD2 (6 bases). The CDR3 totals 19 residues. Germline CDR1 GTSNPN, CDR2 SVGIG (reference sequence). The germline V and J ends were trimmed by 0 bases and 2 bases, with 26 bases remaining between them. The DNA of the CDR3 is TGTGCCTGGAGTGTACAGAGGAGGGTTACCGAGACCCGCACCTACGAGCAGTACTTC. Protein product: CAWSVQRRVTETRTYEQYF.

The gene calls are TRBV12-3 or TRBV12-4 and TRBJ1-5, with D uncertain. The V end lost 4 bases, the J end lost 6 bases, and 7 bases lay between the germline ends. This CDR3 is 12 amino acids long. Here the CDR3 reads CASSSRGQPQHF. The CDR3 coding sequence is TGTGCCAGCAGTTCCCGCGGTCAGCCCCAGCATTTT.

The chain joins TRBV9 to TRBJ1-1, with 7 bases fitting TRBD1. J gave up 0 bases and V 5 bases, and 4 bases lay outside the gene matches. Germline loops: CDR1 SGDLS, CDR2 YYNGEE. CDR3 length equals 14 residues. CDR3 region: CASSEDRVNTEAFF. The CDR3 DNA sequence: TGTGCCAGCAGTGAAGACAGGGTGAACACTGAAGCTTTCTTT. Full variable domain (missing parts from reference TRBV9 and TRBJ1-1): DSGVTQTPKHLITATGQRVTLRCSPRSGDLSVYWYQQSLDQGLQFLIQYYNGEERAKGNILERFSAQQFPDLHSELNLSSLELGDSALYFCASSEDRVNTEAFFGQGTRLTVV.